This T cell receptor beta chain derives from a study of T cell repertoires in cytomegalovirus infection. Study in general: Public TCR beta signatures provided an indication of both CMV infection and a matching HLA type.

Via MiXCR, TCRdb re-called the reads, giving one row per CDR3 protein. The sample shows fewer than 650,000 distinct CDR3 sequences, around two fifths of them seen only once. Comments on this clonotype: The antigen is unknown.

The V and J ends lost 5 bases and 4 bases, in that order; junction bases with no gene match: 16. This CDR3 has 17 residues. Germline loops: CDR1 LGHNT, CDR2 FRNRAP. Sequenced material: cultured PBMCs, taken from culture after CMV antigen stimulation. This chain links TRBV12-5 with TRBJ1-1; 7 bases align to TRBD1. The TCR sequence derives from a human donor in good health (CMV status not recorded). Some clones in this sample may be carry-over from other donors' samples. The CDR3 sequence: CASGLRGGGLGSTEAFF. The DNA of the CDR3 is TGTGCTAGTGGTCTCCGCGGAGGGGGCCTCGGTAGCACTGAAGCTTTCTTT.